This T cell receptor beta chain was observed in a study of cytomegalovirus exposure and HLA in healthy donors. General study results and limits: Most TCR beta V segments were productive about 87% or about 30% of the time in an earlier analysis.

As concerns this clone: Its antigen remains unknown.

In the PCR, 60 Vbeta and 13 Jbeta primers were used. Profiled with immunoSEQ multiplex PCR; TCRdb holds only in-frame clones, not every one. This sample has about 160,000 clones; 84% occur once, and the top ten carry around 0.96%. V was pared by 6 bases and J by 15 bases, with 12 bases of the junction left unmatched. Germline CDR1 MRHNA, CDR2 SNTAGT. The CDR3 sequence is 13 residues long. The genes are TRBV6-4 and TRBJ2-1, with 9 positions matching TRBD2. The receptor's source is a man aged 30 to 39 in good health and CMV-seronegative. Sequenced material: PBMCs. The CDR3 loop is CASRESPGLAWFF. DNA for the CDR3: TGTGCCAGCAGGGAGAGCCCGGGACTAGCTTGGTTCTTC.